One T cell receptor beta chain is described in this entry. Its antigen is currently unknown. This sample is drawn from a study of neurological immune-mediated disorders. Study-wide results and caveats: When grouped phylogenetically, the repertoires of 18 of the 34 multiple sclerosis patients fell together in one related-CDR3 cluster, which is a possible signature.

Germline V lookup: CDR1 DFQATT, CDR2 SNEGSKA (reference sequence). Trimming left V 3 bases short and J 0 bases short, with 18 bases between. The CDR3 spans 16 residues. 5'RACE employing 10-nucleotide random UMIs yielded the cDNA. Over 160 million TCR-beta sequences from 15-18 subjects were obtained in each sequencing run. TCRdb re-called the 5' RACE reads through MiXCR, storing one row per CDR3 protein. The table lists some 38,000 distinct CDR3 sequences, about 3.3% of them singletons, with around 8% in the top ten. Time point given: longitudinal time-point 1 (baseline). The source is a woman aged 55-70 years with multiple sclerosis. This chain uses TRBV20-1 with TRBJ2-7; weak D call: TRBD2 (5 bases). The source material was PBMCs. The CDR3 sequence: CSARDHGGGLSYEQYF. CDR3 nucleotide sequence: TGCAGTGCTAGGGACCACGGCGGCGGGCTCTCCTACGAGCAGTACTTC.